This T cell receptor (beta chain) derives from a study of blood T cell repertoires in COVID-19. Study at large: COVID-19 samples, acute and convalescent, were from the United States, Italy and Spain. The analysed material was cDNA or gDNA that came from T cells, B-cell-depleted T cells, or PBMCs.

How the authors handled the data: From reference gene primer amplification, estimates of nucleated cell counts were derived. Clones were read by immunoSEQ multiplex PCR, and TCRdb kept only the in-frame ones, dropping some. V and J calls and clone size come straight from that table; D and trimming were deduced from the DNA. The sample shows approximately 68,000 clones, 88% of them seen only once. V shed 0 bases and J 5 bases; nucleotides not matched to a gene: 9. This CDR3 has 16 residues. Germline V gene sequence: CDR1 SGHNT, CDR2 YYREEE (reference sequence). The specimen sequenced was peripheral blood. This chain uses TRBV5-4 with TRBJ1-1; 8 bases agree with TRBD1. The sequence came from a man aged 70 or older with active or convalescent COVID-19. The CDR3: CASSLGPTGGGTEAFF. As DNA, the CDR3 is TGTGCCAGCAGCTTGGGGCCAACAGGGGGAGGGACTGAAGCTTTCTTT.